These T cell receptor beta chains were read from a single sample in a study of cytomegalovirus exposure and HLA in healthy donors. TCRdb's copy holds only in-frame clones and misses some; the assay was immunoSEQ multiplex PCR. This table holds some 100,000 clones, roughly 86% found once. The sample was PBMCs. The source of these receptors is a man aged 18 to 29 in good health and CMV-seronegative. Both conserved end residues are part of each CDR3. Fields, in order: clone size, J gene, V gene, CDR3 protein. For some rows the clone size is stated as once, few or many, or as a class when expanded; others skip it.

clone_size: -; j_call: TRBJ2-7; v_call: TRBV12-5; cdr3_aa: CASGSLGGAYEQYF
clone_size: -; j_call: TRBJ1-5; v_call: TRBV7-9; cdr3_aa: CASSPGTGFQPQHF
clone_size: -; j_call: TRBJ2-1; v_call: TRBV5-6; cdr3_aa: CASSRPTEQFF
clone_size: -; j_call: TRBJ2-3; v_call: TRBV2; cdr3_aa: CASSEVRLAGEGVRTDTQYF
clone_size: few; j_call: TRBJ1-5; v_call: TRBV27; cdr3_aa: CASSYQGHQPQHF
clone_size: -; j_call: TRBJ1-4; v_call: TRBV30; cdr3_aa: CAWSPGQKNEKLFF
clone_size: -; j_call: TRBJ2-7; v_call: TRBV7-8; cdr3_aa: CASSLASRNYEQYF
clone_size: -; j_call: TRBJ1-2; v_call: TRBV30; cdr3_aa: CAWSVPDRGLPGYTF
clone_size: -; j_call: TRBJ2-3; v_call: TRBV10-1; cdr3_aa: CASSESIGVTDTQYF
clone_size: once; j_call: TRBJ2-7; v_call: TRBV19; cdr3_aa: CASSFYIGTDEQYF
clone_size: -; j_call: TRBJ1-2; v_call: TRBV9; cdr3_aa: CASSPKLGAPNGYTF
clone_size: once; j_call: TRBJ1-2; v_call: TRBV7-6; cdr3_aa: CASSPRRAEETVGYGYTF
clone_size: once; j_call: TRBJ2-6; v_call: TRBV7-7; cdr3_aa: CASSLSSGANVLTF
clone_size: -; j_call: TRBJ1-1; v_call: TRBV6-1; cdr3_aa: CASSTGSATEAFF
clone_size: -; j_call: TRBJ2-5; v_call: TRBV25-1; cdr3_aa: CASRKGVLKKETQYF
clone_size: -; j_call: TRBJ2-1; v_call: TRBV2; cdr3_aa: CASVNRDPGRNEQFF
clone_size: once; j_call: TRBJ1-5; v_call: TRBV29-1; cdr3_aa: CSAVTADGGSNQPQHF
clone_size: -; j_call: TRBJ1-2; v_call: TRBV7-9; cdr3_aa: CASSLPPGVGYTF
clone_size: -; j_call: TRBJ2-1; v_call: TRBV25-1; cdr3_aa: CASSVGNEQFF
clone_size: -; j_call: TRBJ1-1; v_call: TRBV25-1; cdr3_aa: CASSDNGRGANMNTEAFF
clone_size: -; j_call: TRBJ1-1; v_call: TRBV11-3; cdr3_aa: CASSSNVLAHRGRGQAFF
clone_size: -; j_call: TRBJ2-3; v_call: TRBV2; cdr3_aa: CASKKRAAGSPDTQYF
clone_size: -; j_call: TRBJ2-2; v_call: TRBV4-2; cdr3_aa: CASSPPISDGKQYTGELFF
clone_size: -; j_call: TRBJ2-3; v_call: TRBV19; cdr3_aa: CASSNRDTQYF
clone_size: -; j_call: TRBJ2-5; v_call: TRBV5-1; cdr3_aa: CASSQGPRTSGQETQYF
clone_size: -; j_call: TRBJ2-7; v_call: TRBV7-6; cdr3_aa: CASTLSRPGQGANEQYF
clone_size: -; j_call: TRBJ1-1; v_call: TRBV6-5; cdr3_aa: CASSYRSGGTEAFF
clone_size: -; j_call: TRBJ1-1; v_call: TRBV6-1; cdr3_aa: CASGNRDNLSTEAFF
clone_size: -; j_call: TRBJ2-7; v_call: TRBV7-9; cdr3_aa: CASSMTVSYEQYF
clone_size: few; j_call: TRBJ1-5; v_call: TRBV28; cdr3_aa: CASSDPKTSSNQPQHF
clone_size: -; j_call: TRBJ1-2; v_call: TRBV6-5; cdr3_aa: CASRSEATGWGYTF
clone_size: -; j_call: TRBJ1-2; v_call: TRBV7-6; cdr3_aa: CASSQVRASYGYTF
clone_size: -; j_call: TRBJ1-4; v_call: TRBV18; cdr3_aa: CASSPGRDTTNEKLFF
clone_size: -; j_call: TRBJ1-2; v_call: TRBV2; cdr3_aa: CASSDQGAQGGYTF
clone_size: -; j_call: TRBJ1-4; v_call: TRBV6-5; cdr3_aa: CASSYSSVTNEKLFF
clone_size: -; j_call: TRBJ1-2; v_call: TRBV2; cdr3_aa: CASRAGTGVRYGYTF
clone_size: -; j_call: TRBJ2-7; v_call: TRBV9; cdr3_aa: CASSVGAEQYF
clone_size: -; j_call: TRBJ2-1; v_call: TRBV6-4; cdr3_aa: CASSFVSSGGDEQFF
clone_size: -; j_call: TRBJ2-7; v_call: TRBV29-1; cdr3_aa: CSVAISRGASYEQYF
clone_size: -; j_call: TRBJ1-2; v_call: TRBV7-9; cdr3_aa: CASLGTGDYGYTF
clone_size: -; j_call: TRBJ2-3; v_call: TRBV9; cdr3_aa: CASSVFRGGTDTQYF
clone_size: -; j_call: TRBJ1-5; v_call: TRBV6-1; cdr3_aa: CASRHQGMGEPQHF
clone_size: -; j_call: TRBJ2-7; v_call: TRBV7-6; cdr3_aa: CASSPATRPVGQYF
clone_size: -; j_call: TRBJ2-1; v_call: TRBV9; cdr3_aa: CASSPTGLASDEQFF
clone_size: once; j_call: TRBJ2-5; v_call: TRBV6-5; cdr3_aa: CASRGQGFKETQYF
clone_size: once; j_call: TRBJ2-7; v_call: TRBV2; cdr3_aa: CASRPRAGGSSYEQYF
clone_size: -; j_call: TRBJ2-1; v_call: TRBV5-5; cdr3_aa: CASSLEAGTFNEQFF